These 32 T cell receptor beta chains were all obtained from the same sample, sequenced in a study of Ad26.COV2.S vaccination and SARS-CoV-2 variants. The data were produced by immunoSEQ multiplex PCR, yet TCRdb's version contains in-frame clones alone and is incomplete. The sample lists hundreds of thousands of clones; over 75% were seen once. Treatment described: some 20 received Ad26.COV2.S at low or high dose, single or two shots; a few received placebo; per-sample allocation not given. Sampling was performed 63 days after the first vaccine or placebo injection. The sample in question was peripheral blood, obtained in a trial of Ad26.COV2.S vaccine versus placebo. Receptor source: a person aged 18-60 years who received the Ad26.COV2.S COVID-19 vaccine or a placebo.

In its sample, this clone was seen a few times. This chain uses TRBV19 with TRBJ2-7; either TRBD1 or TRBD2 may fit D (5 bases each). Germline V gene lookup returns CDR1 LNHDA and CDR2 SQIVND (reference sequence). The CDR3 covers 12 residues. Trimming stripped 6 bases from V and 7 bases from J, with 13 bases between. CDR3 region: CASSGTPSEQYF. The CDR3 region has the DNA TGTGCCAGTAGCGGGACCCCTTCAGAGCAGTACTTC.

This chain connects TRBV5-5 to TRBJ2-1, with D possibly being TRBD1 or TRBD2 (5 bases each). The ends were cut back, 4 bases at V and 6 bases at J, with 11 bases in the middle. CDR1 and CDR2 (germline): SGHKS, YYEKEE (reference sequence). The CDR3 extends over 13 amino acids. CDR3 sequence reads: CASSLGGFNEQFF. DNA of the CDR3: TGTGCCAGCAGCCTTGGGGGATTCAATGAGCAGTTCTTC.

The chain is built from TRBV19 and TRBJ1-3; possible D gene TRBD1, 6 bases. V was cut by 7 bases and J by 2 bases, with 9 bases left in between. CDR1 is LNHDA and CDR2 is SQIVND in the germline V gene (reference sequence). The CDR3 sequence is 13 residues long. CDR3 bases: TGTGCCAGTAACTCAGGGGCTGGAAACACCATATATTTT. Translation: CASNSGAGNTIYF.

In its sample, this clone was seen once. The CDR3 region has the DNA TGCAGTGCTAGACTAGGAGAGCAGTTCTTC. It yields the protein CSARLGEQFF. The rearrangement uses TRBV20-1 and TRBJ2-1; no clear D. The CDR3 is 10 residues long. CDR1 is DFQATT and CDR2 is SNEGSKA in the germline V gene (reference sequence). Trimming took 2 bases from V and 10 from J, leaving 6 bases between them.

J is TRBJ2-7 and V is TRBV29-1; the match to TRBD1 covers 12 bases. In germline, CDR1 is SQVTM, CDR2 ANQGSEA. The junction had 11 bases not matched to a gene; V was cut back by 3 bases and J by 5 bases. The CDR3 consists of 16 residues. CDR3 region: CSVEKGTGGPSDEQYF. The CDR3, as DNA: TGCAGCGTTGAGAAAGGGACAGGGGGCCCATCCGACGAGCAGTACTTC.

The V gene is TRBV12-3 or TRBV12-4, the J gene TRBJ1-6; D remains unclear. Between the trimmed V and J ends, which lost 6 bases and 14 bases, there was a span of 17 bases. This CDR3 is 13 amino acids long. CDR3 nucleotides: TGTGCCAGCAGCTCAGGACCGGGTAAGGCCCTCCACTTT. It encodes CASSSGPGKALHF.

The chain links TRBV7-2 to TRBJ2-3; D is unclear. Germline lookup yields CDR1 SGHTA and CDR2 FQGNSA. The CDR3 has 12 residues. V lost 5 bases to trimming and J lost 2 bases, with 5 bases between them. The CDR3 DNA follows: TGTGCCAGCAGCATTGACACAGATACGCAGTATTTT. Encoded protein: CASSIDTDTQYF.

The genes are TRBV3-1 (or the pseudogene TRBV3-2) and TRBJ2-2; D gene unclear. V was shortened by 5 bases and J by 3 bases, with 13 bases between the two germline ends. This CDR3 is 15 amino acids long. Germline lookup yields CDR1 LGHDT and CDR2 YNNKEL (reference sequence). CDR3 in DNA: TGTGCCAGCAGCGCACTCCCGGTGGACACCGGGGAGCTGTTTTTT. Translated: CASSALPVDTGELFF.

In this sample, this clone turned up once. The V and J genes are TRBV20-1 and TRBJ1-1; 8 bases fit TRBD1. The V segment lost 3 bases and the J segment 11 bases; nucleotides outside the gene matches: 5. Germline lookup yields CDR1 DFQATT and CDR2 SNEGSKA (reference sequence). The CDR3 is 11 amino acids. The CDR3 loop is CSASPDREAFF. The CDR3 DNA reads TGCAGTGCTAGCCCGGACAGGGAGGCTTTCTTT.

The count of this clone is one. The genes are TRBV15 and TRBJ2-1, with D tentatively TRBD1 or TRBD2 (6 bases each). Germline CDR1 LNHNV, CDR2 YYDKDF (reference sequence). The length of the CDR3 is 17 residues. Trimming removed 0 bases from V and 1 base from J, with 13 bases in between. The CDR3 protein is CATSRDRGGGSYNEQFF. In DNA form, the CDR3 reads TGTGCCACCAGCAGAGATCGAGGAGGGGGGTCCTACAATGAGCAGTTCTTC.

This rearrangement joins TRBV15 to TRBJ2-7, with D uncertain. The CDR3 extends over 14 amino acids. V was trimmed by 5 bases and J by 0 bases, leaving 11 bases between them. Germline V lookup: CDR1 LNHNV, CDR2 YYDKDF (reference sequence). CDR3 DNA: TGTGCCACCAGCCCCGGTGACAACTCCTACGAGCAGTACTTC. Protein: CATSPGDNSYEQYF.

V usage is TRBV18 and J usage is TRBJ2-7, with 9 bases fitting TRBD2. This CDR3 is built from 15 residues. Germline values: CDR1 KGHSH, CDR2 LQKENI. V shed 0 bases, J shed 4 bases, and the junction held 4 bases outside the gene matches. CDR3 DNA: TGTGCCAGCTCACCACCGCTCAGCGGGGGGTACGAGCAGTACTTC. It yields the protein CASSPPLSGGYEQYF.

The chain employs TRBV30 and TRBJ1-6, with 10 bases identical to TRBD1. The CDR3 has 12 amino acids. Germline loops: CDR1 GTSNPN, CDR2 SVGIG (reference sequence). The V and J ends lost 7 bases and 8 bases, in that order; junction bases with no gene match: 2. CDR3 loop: CASGQGDSPLHF. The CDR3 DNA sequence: TGTGCCTCCGGACAGGGGGATTCACCCCTCCACTTT.

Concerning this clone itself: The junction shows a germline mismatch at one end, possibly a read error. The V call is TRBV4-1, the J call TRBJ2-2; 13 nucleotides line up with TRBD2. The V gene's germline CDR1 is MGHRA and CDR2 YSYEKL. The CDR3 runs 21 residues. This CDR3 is CPSSRPFPGLAGRVDTGELFF. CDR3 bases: TGCCCCAGCAGCCGACCCTTCCCGGGACTAGCGGGGCGAGTGGACACCGGGGAGCTGTTTTTT.

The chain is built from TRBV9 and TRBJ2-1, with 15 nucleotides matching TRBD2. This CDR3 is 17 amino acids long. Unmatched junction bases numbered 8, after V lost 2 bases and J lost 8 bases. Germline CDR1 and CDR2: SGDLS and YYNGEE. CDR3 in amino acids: CASSVDRTSGGVYEQFF. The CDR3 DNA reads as TGTGCCAGCAGCGTCGACCGGACTAGCGGGGGGGTATATGAGCAGTTCTTC.

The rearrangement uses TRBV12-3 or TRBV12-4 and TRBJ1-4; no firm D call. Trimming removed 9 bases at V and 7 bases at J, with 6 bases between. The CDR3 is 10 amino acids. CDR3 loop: CASSGEKLFF. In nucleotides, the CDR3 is TGTGCCAGTAGTGGTGAAAAACTGTTTTTT.

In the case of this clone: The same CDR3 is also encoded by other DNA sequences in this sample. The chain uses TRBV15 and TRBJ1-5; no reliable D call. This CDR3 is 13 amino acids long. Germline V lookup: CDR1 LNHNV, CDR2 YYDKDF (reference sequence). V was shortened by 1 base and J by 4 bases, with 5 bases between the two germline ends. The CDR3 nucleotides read TGTGCCACCAGCAGAGGAGAGAATCAGCCCCAGCATTTT. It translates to CATSRGENQPQHF. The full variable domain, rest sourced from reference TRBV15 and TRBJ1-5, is DAMVIQNPRYQVTQFGKPVTLSCSQTLNHNVMYWYQQKSSQAPKLLFHYYDKDFNNEADTPDNFQSRRPNTSFCFLDIRSPGLGDTAMYLCATSRGENQPQHFGDGTRLSIL.

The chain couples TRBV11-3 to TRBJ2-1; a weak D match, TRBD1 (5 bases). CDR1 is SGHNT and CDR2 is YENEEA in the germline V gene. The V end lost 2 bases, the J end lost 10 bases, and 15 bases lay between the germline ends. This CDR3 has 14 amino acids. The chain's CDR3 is CASSLWLGDGEQFF. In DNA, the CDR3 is TGTGCCAGCAGCTTATGGTTAGGGGATGGGGAGCAGTTCTTC.

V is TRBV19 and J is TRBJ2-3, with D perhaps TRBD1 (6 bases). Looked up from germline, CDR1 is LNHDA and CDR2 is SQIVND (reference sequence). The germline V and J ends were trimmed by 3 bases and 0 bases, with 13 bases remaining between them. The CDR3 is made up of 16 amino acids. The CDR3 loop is CASSIRGIESTDTQYF. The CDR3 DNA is TGTGCCAGTAGTATCAGGGGAATCGAAAGCACAGATACGCAGTATTTT.

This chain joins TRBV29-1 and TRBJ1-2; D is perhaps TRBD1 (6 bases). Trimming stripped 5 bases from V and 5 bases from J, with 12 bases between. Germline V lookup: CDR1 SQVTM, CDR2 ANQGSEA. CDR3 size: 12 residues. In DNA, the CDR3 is TGCAGCGTTTCAGACGGGACATATGGCTACACCTTC. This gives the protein CSVSDGTYGYTF.

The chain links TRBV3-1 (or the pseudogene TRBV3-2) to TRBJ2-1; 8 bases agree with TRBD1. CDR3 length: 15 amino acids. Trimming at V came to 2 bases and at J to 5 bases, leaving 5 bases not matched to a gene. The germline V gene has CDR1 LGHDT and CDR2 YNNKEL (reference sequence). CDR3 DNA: TGTGCCAGCAGCCAACAGGGGGCAATAAACAATGAGCAGTTCTTC. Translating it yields CASSQQGAINNEQFF.

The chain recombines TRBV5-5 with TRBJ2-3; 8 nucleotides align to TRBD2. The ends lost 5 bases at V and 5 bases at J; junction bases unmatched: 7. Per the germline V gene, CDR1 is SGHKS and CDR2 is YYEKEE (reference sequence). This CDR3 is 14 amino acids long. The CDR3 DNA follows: TGTGCCAGCAGGACCGGGACTAGTTTAGATACGCAGTATTTT. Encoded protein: CASRTGTSLDTQYF.

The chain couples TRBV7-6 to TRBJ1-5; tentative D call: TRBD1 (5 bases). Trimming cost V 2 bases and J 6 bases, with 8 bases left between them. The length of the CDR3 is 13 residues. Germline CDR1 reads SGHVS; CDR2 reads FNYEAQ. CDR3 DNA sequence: TGTGCCAGCAGCTTATGGGGGGGTCAGCCCCAGCATTTT. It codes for CASSLWGGQPQHF.

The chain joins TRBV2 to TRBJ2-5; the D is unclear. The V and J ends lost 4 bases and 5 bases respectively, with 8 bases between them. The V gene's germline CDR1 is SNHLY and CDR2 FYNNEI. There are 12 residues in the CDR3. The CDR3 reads CASSGIWETQYF. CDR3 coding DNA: TGTGCCAGCAGTGGTATTTGGGAGACCCAGTACTTC. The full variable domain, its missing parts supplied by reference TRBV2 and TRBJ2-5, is EPEVTQTPSHQVTQMGQEVILRCVPISNHLYFYWYRQILGQKVEFLVSFYNNEISEKSEIFDDQFSVERPDGSNFTLKIRSTKLEDSAMYFCASSGIWETQYFGPGTRLLVL.

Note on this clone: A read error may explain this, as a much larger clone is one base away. DNA for the CDR3: TGTGCCAGCAGTGAGGGGAACACCGGGGAGCTGTTTTTT. It yields the protein CASSEGNTGELFF. The J gene is TRBJ2-2, the V gene TRBV6-4; D uncertain. This CDR3 region has 13 residues. Trimming took 3 bases from V and 1 from J, leaving 3 bases between them. Germline V gene data show CDR1 as MRHNA and CDR2 as SNTAGT.

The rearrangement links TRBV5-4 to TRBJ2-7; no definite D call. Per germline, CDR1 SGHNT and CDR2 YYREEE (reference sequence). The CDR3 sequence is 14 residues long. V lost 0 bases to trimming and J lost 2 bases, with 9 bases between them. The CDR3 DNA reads TGTGCCAGCAGCTTGGAGGTCAGTACCTACGAGCAGTACTTC. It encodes CASSLEVSTYEQYF.

The CDR3 DNA is TGTGCCAGCAGCTTGGCCGATACCATCGGAAACACCATATATTTT. This gives the protein CASSLADTIGNTIYF. V and J are TRBV5-6 and TRBJ1-3; no firm D call. V shed 0 bases and J shed 4 bases, with 11 bases lying between them. Germline V gene sequence: CDR1 SGHDT, CDR2 YYEEEE. The length of the CDR3 is 15 residues.

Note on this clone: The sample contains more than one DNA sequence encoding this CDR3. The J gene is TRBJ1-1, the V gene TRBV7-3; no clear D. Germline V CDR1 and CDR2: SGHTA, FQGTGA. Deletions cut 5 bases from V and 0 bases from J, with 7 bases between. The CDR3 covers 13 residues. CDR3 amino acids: CASSPSLNTEAFF. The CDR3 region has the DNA TGTGCCAGCAGCCCGTCCCTGAACACTGAAGCTTTCTTT.

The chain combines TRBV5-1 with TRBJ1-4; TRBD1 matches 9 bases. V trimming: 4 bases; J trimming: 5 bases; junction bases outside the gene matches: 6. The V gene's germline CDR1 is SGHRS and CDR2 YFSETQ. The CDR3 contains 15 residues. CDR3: CASSGGQGRNEKLFF. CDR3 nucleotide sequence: TGCGCCAGCAGCGGCGGACAGGGGAGAAATGAAAAACTGTTTTTT.

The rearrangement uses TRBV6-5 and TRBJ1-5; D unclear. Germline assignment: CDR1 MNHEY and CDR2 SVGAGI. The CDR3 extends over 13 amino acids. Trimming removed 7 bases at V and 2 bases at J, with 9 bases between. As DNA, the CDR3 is TGTGCCAGCACCATGGAGGGCAATCAGCCCCAGCATTTT. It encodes CASTMEGNQPQHF.

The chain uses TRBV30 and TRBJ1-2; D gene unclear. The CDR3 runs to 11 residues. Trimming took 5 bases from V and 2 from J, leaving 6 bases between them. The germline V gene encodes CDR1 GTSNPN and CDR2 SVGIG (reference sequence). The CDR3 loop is CAWGRNYGYTF. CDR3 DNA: TGTGCCTGGGGACGGAACTATGGCTACACCTTC.

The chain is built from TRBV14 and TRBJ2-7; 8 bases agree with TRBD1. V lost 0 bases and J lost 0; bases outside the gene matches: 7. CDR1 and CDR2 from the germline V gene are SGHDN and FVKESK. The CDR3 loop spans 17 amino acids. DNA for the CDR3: TGTGCCAGCAGCCAAGATTTTAGGGACAGGAGCTCCTACGAGCAGTACTTC. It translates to CASSQDFRDRSSYEQYF. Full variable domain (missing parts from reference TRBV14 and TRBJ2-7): EAGVTQFPSHSVIEKGQTVTLRCDPISGHDNLYWYRRVMGKEIKFLLHFVKESKQDESGMPNNRFLAERTGGTYSTLKVQPAELEDSGVYFCASSQDFRDRSSYEQYFGPGTRLTVT.